This is a list of T cell receptor beta chains from one sample in a study of cytotoxic CD8 clonotypes in ibrutinib-treated CLL. The repertoire was sequenced with immunoSEQ multiplex PCR; TCRdb's copy has only in-frame clones and lacks some. This sample has 250,000 to 350,000 clones, with around 69% found just once. The sample here was PBMCs, taken at disease progression, from a patient treated with ibrutinib. All receptors derive from a human donor with chronic lymphocytic leukemia. Both conserved end residues are part of each CDR3. D genes are given only for firm matches. Clone sizes are given selectively: once, few, many, or a class where the clone is expanded.

CDR3nt	CDR3aa	d_gene	v_gene	j_gene	abundance
TGTGCCACCGGTGACAGGAGACACCTTACCTCTTGGGAGACCCAGTACTTC	CATGDRRHLTSWETQYF	.	TRBV15	TRBJ2-5	.
TGCGCCAGCAGCCCTGGACAGGGTTCGTACGAGCAGTACTTC	CASSPGQGSYEQYF	TRBD1	TRBV4-1	TRBJ2-7	.
TGTGCCAGCAGTTATGTCGGGTTCACCGGGGAGCTGTTTTTT	CASSYVGFTGELFF	.	TRBV6-5	TRBJ2-2	few
TGTGCCAGCAGTTTATGGACAGGGTCTGCCTACGAGCAGTACTTC	CASSLWTGSAYEQYF	TRBD1	TRBV28	TRBJ2-7	.
TGCGCCAGCAGCCAAGATCATGGACGAACGAACACCGGGGAGCTGTTTTTT	CASSQDHGRTNTGELFF	.	TRBV4-1	TRBJ2-2	.
TGTGCCAGCAGAGAGACAGGGAGTAATGAAAAACTGTTTTTT	CASRETGSNEKLFF	TRBD1	TRBV7-9	TRBJ1-4	.
TGTGCCACCAGCCCGCGAGACACAGATACGCAGTATTTT	CATSPRDTDTQYF	.	TRBV2	TRBJ2-3	.
TGCAGCGGGGATGGCGGGGAAGAGGCCCAGTACTTC	CSGDGGEEAQYF	.	TRBV29-1	TRBJ2-5	.
TGTGCCAGCGTCCGTCTTGGGGCGGATGAGCAGTTCTTC	CASVRLGADEQFF	.	TRBV11-1	TRBJ2-1	.
TGTGCCAGCAGTGATTTGTATGGGTCTCCTACGCAGTATTTT	CASSDLYGSPTQYF	.	TRBV6-1	TRBJ2-3	.
TGTGCCAGCAGCTTTACAGGGGTTGACGATACGCAGTATTTT	CASSFTGVDDTQYF	TRBD1	TRBV7-3	TRBJ2-3	once
TGTGCCAGCAGTTTAACCACTAGCGGGTACCCCTACGAGCAGTACTTC	CASSLTTSGYPYEQYF	TRBD2	TRBV27	TRBJ2-7	.
TGTGCCAGCGTATCCACGAGGGGCTACACCTTC	CASVSTRGYTF	.	TRBV6-6	TRBJ1-2	.
TGCGCCAGCAGCCGGCCTTCGACAGGGGATACGCAGTATTTT	CASSRPSTGDTQYF	TRBD1	TRBV4-1	TRBJ2-3	.
TGCGCCAGCAGCCGTGACGTCGGACATTCGTCGTACGAGCAGTACTTC	CASSRDVGHSSYEQYF	.	TRBV5-1	TRBJ2-7	few
TGTGCCAGCAGCTTAGTCCCGACCTATGGCTACACCTTC	CASSLVPTYGYTF	.	TRBV7-2	TRBJ1-2	.
TGCGCCAGCAGCCAAGATGACAACAATCAGCCCCAGCATTTT	CASSQDDNNQPQHF	.	TRBV4-1	TRBJ1-5	.
TGTGCCAGCAGCTTATGGCGACAGGGAAGGTCATACAATGAGCAGTTCTTC	CASSLWRQGRSYNEQFF	TRBD1	TRBV7-3	TRBJ2-1	.
TGCGCCAGCAGCTTGCGGGACATGAGCTCCTATAATTCACCCCTCCACTTT	CASSLRDMSSYNSPLHF	.	TRBV5-1	TRBJ1-6	.
TGTGCCATCAGTGAAGACACGGGATACGGCGAGCAGTACTTC	CAISEDTGYGEQYF	.	TRBV10-3	TRBJ2-7	.
TGCGCCAGCAGCCCGGACAATAACTATGGCTACACCTTC	CASSPDNNYGYTF	.	TRBV5-1	TRBJ1-2	.
TGTGCCAGAAGCTATCGGTTGCCGACAGTTCCCACTGAAGCTTTCTTT	CARSYRLPTVPTEAFF	.	TRBV7-5	TRBJ1-1	.
TGTGCCACCAGCAGAGTCGCAGCAGGGGTCTATGGCTACACCTTC	CATSRVAAGVYGYTF	.	TRBV15	TRBJ1-2	.
TGTGCCAGCAGTGCAAGGACAGGGGGGTCTCATGGCTACACCTTC	CASSARTGGSHGYTF	TRBD1	TRBV25-1	TRBJ1-2	.
TGCAGCGTTGGGTGGGACAGGGGGCCCTACGAGCAGTACTTC	CSVGWDRGPYEQYF	TRBD1	TRBV29-1	TRBJ2-7	.
TGCGCCAGCAGCCAAGTGTGGGCGGGCCGGGAGACCCCGCAGTATTTT	CASSQVWAGRETPQYF	.	TRBV4-3	TRBJ2-3	.
TGTGCCAGCAGTTCTACAGGGGGCTACGAGCAGTACTTC	CASSSTGGYEQYF	TRBD1	TRBV11-2	TRBJ2-7	.
TGTGCCAGCTCACAGACACCGGGACAGGGGGCCTTTAGCACAGATACGCAGTATTTT	CASSQTPGQGAFSTDTQYF	TRBD1	TRBV18	TRBJ2-3	few
TGCGCCAGCGCCGTCCGGGACTTCTATACTAACACCGGGGAGCTGTTTTTT	CASAVRDFYTNTGELFF	.	TRBV4-3	TRBJ2-2	.
TGCGCCAGCAGCTTGGAAAGCGGGGCTAGCACAGATACGCAGTATTTT	CASSLESGASTDTQYF	TRBD2	TRBV5-1	TRBJ2-3	.
TGTGCCAGCAGTTATCCCCCTTACTTC	CASSYPPYF	.	TRBV6-1	TRBJ2-5	once
TGTGCCAGCAGCTTGGGAGGGATCTCTGGAAACACCATATATTTT	CASSLGGISGNTIYF	.	TRBV5-6	TRBJ1-3	few
TGTGCCAGCTGGCCCTGGGGGAACACTGAAGCTTTCTTT	CASWPWGNTEAFF	.	TRBV28	TRBJ1-1	.
TGTGCCAGCAGCTTTCCCGGGGACAGGCGGTCAAAGTATTTT	CASSFPGDRRSKYF	TRBD1	TRBV7-2	TRBJ2-3	.
TGTGCCAGCAGCTTAGACTCTTGGGGGCTAACCACTGAAGCTTTCTTT	CASSLDSWGLTTEAFF	.	TRBV7-9	TRBJ1-1	.
TGTGCCAGCAGCGTAGGGGTGGGGTTCGACGAGCAGTACTTC	CASSVGVGFDEQYF	.	TRBV9	TRBJ2-7	.
TGTGCCAGCAACCCTCGAATAAGCTCCTACAATGAGCAGTTCTTC	CASNPRISSYNEQFF	.	TRBV11-2	TRBJ2-1	.
TGTGCCAGCAGCTTAGGCGGTACAGGTGAAGCTTTCTTT	CASSLGGTGEAFF	.	TRBV13	TRBJ1-1	.
TGTGCCAGCAGCTTACGCCCGGTCACAGGGCCTTCTGGAAACACCATATATTTT	CASSLRPVTGPSGNTIYF	.	TRBV7-6	TRBJ1-3	.
TGTGCCAGCAGTTTAGGGTCCCTAGCGGGGTTAGTAAATGAGCAGTTCTTC	CASSLGSLAGLVNEQFF	TRBD2	TRBV27	TRBJ2-1	.
TGTGCCAGCAGTTTCCCGGGAAGTTACAATGAGCAGTTCTTC	CASSFPGSYNEQFF	.	TRBV27	TRBJ2-1	.
TGTGCCAGCAGCACAGCCGGGGCGATCTACGAGCAGTACTTC	CASSTAGAIYEQYF	.	TRBV5-6	TRBJ2-7	.
TGTGCCAGCAAAACGACAGGGGGAAACACCATATATTTT	CASKTTGGNTIYF	TRBD1	TRBV2	TRBJ1-3	.
TGCAGTGCTGCACAGGGAACTGGCTACACCTTC	CSAAQGTGYTF	.	TRBV20-1	TRBJ1-2	.
TGTGCCTGGACCCTCACCTGGGGGGGTATAAGAGACACTGAAGCTTTCTTT	CAWTLTWGGIRDTEAFF	.	TRBV30	TRBJ1-1	.
TGCGCCAGCAGCTTGGAAGACAGAAACTCCTACGAGCAGTACTTC	CASSLEDRNSYEQYF	.	TRBV5-1	TRBJ2-7	.
TGCGCCAGCAGCCCCCGAGGACTAGCGGGAGGAGGAGACGAGCAGTACTTC	CASSPRGLAGGGDEQYF	TRBD2	TRBV4-3	TRBJ2-7	.
TGTGCCAGCGCGCTTGAGCTCTACAATGAGCAGTTCTTC	CASALELYNEQFF	.	TRBV14	TRBJ2-1	.
TGTGCCAGCAGCTTAGTCCCCGGGACAGGGGACCACGAGCAGTACTTC	CASSLVPGTGDHEQYF	TRBD1	TRBV11-3	TRBJ2-7	.
TGTGCCAGCAGCCGGACCGGCGAGTATGGCTACACCTTC	CASSRTGEYGYTF	.	TRBV9	TRBJ1-2	.
TGCGCCAGCAGCCAGGGACAGGGAGGGTGGGACACCATATATTTT	CASSQGQGGWDTIYF	TRBD1	TRBV4-1	TRBJ1-3	.
TGTGCCAGCAGCCCAACCTCCACTGAAGCTTTCTTT	CASSPTSTEAFF	.	TRBV7-9	TRBJ1-1	.
TGCGCCAGCAGCCGTGATTCGGGAAACGAGCAGTACTTC	CASSRDSGNEQYF	.	TRBV5-1	TRBJ2-7	.
TGTGCCAGCAGCTTTCGGGGGGCGATCGATGGCTACACCTTC	CASSFRGAIDGYTF	.	TRBV11-2	TRBJ1-2	.
TGTGCCAGCAGCCTCTGGCGGGCGGGGGAGGCCTACGAGCAGTACTTC	CASSLWRAGEAYEQYF	TRBD2	TRBV11-1	TRBJ2-7	.
TGCGCCAGCAGCCAAGACTGGCGGAACAGCCGTAATTCACCCCTCCACTTT	CASSQDWRNSRNSPLHF	.	TRBV4-1	TRBJ1-6	.
TGTGCCAGCAGCTTAGCGATGACAGGGAGGGGCTACACCTTC	CASSLAMTGRGYTF	TRBD1	TRBV7-8	TRBJ1-2	.
TGTGCCAGCAGTGAATATCGAAGCTCCTACAATGAGCAGTTCTTC	CASSEYRSSYNEQFF	.	TRBV25-1	TRBJ2-1	.